Here is one T cell receptor (beta chain) with its context. Primers for the PCR totalled 60 Vbeta and 13 Jbeta. Sequencing was performed with immunoSEQ multiplex PCR; in TCRdb, only in-frame clones are kept and a portion is missing. The sample contains approximately 140,000 clones, roughly two thirds of which appear only once. This specimen belongs to a study of cytomegalovirus exposure and HLA in healthy donors. From germline, CDR1 is SGHRS and CDR2 YFSETQ. CDR3 size: 16 residues. V trimming: 3 bases; J trimming: 4 bases; junction bases outside the gene matches: 10. The receptor was derived from a woman between 40 and 50 years old in good health and CMV-seronegative. The chain carries TRBV5-1 and TRBJ2-5, with 9 bases fitting TRBD1. Sequenced material: PBMCs. The CDR3 loop is CASSSTGQGSGETQYF. CDR3 nucleotides: TGCGCCAGCAGCTCGACCGGACAGGGGTCGGGAGAGACCCAGTACTTC.